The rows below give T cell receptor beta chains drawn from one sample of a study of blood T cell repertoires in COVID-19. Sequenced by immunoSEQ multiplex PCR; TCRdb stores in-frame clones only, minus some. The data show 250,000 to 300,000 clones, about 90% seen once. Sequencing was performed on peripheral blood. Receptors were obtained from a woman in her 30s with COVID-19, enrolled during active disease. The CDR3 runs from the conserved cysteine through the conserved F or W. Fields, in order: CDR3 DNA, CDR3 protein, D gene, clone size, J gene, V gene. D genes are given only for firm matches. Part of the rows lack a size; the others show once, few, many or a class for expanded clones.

TGTGCCAGCAGCCAAGACGAGACAGGGGTAGCAGATACGCAGTATTTT	CASSQDETGVADTQYF	TRBD1	NA	TRBJ2-3	TRBV3-1/TRBV3-2
TGTGCTAGCAGCTTAGGAGAGGGCACTGAAGCTTTCTTT	CASSLGEGTEAFF	NA	NA	TRBJ1-1	TRBV7-7
TGTGCCAGCAGCCCCATATCGGACAGGGAGGAGACCCAGTACTTC	CASSPISDREETQYF	TRBD1	NA	TRBJ2-5	TRBV7-2
TGTGCCAGCAGCCGACCGGGTAGCGGCTCCTACAATGAGCAGTTCTTC	CASSRPGSGSYNEQFF	NA	NA	TRBJ2-1	TRBV7-9
TGCGCCAGCAGCCTCGGGAGGTTTGAGACCCAGTACTTC	CASSLGRFETQYF	TRBD2	NA	TRBJ2-5	TRBV4-1
TGTGCCATCAGTGACCGGCAGGGGAGTGAAAAACTGTTTTTT	CAISDRQGSEKLFF	NA	NA	TRBJ1-4	TRBV10-3
TGTGCCAGCAGACAGAGCATGAACACTGAAGCTTTCTTT	CASRQSMNTEAFF	NA	NA	TRBJ1-1	TRBV28
TGCGCCAGCAGCTTCGCGGTTATGAACACTGAAGCTTTCTTT	CASSFAVMNTEAFF	NA	once	TRBJ1-1	TRBV5-1
TGTGCCAGCAGCTTACCCGCCTTAGGGGAACAAGAGGAAAAACTGTTTTTT	CASSLPALGEQEEKLFF	NA	NA	TRBJ1-4	TRBV7-9
TGTGCCAGCGGGGGGACAGGGGGCCCGCAGCCCCAGCATTTT	CASGGTGGPQPQHF	TRBD1	NA	TRBJ1-5	TRBV2
TGTGCCAGCAGATCCGGGACATACGAGCAGTACTTC	CASRSGTYEQYF	NA	NA	TRBJ2-7	TRBV28
TGTGCCAGCACCAATCCGGGGGGACAACCTACCTTC	CASTNPGGQPTF	NA	NA	TRBJ2-7	TRBV7-3
TGTGCCAGTAGTTCTCCCCGACAGGGGGAGAGGGGCTACACCTTC	CASSSPRQGERGYTF	TRBD1	NA	TRBJ1-2	TRBV19
TGTGCCAGCAGCCAAGAGACAGGGGGAAATGGCTACACCTTC	CASSQETGGNGYTF	TRBD1	few	TRBJ1-2	TRBV4-2
TGTGCCAGCGGGCGGAGGGCCGAGCAGTACTTC	CASGRRAEQYF	NA	few	TRBJ2-7	TRBV6-5